The rows below give T cell receptor beta chains drawn from one sample of a study of molecular identifiers for immune sequencing clone quantification. TCRdb analysed the PCR reads with MiXCR anew, one entry per CDR3 protein. The table has more than 550,000 distinct CDR3 sequences, about 25% seen once. Sequencing input: naive CD8+ T cells from blood, with Jurkat cell RNA spiked in. The receptors come from a human donor in good health. Some libraries in this study had Jurkat cell RNA spiked in. Both conserved end residues are part of each CDR3. D genes are given only for firm matches. Size is stated for part of the rows, as once, few or many counts, or as a class when the clone is expanded.

DNA: TGTGCCAGCGGGGCTAGCGGCTCAGATACGCAGTATTTT; CDR3: CASGASGSDTQYF; J: TRBJ2-3; size: few; D: TRBD2; V: TRBV7-9
DNA: TGTGCCAGCAGTTTTAGGGGGCCGAACACTGAAGCTTTCTTT; CDR3: CASSFRGPNTEAFF; J: TRBJ1-1; size: many; D: TRBD1; V: TRBV12-3/TRBV12-4
DNA: TGCAGCGTGGGGGCGACTAACTATGGCTACACCTTC; CDR3: CSVGATNYGYTF; J: TRBJ1-2; size: many; D: .; V: TRBV29-1
DNA: TGTGCCAGCAGTTGCGGTCCGAACTATTCACCCCTCCACTTT; CDR3: CASSCGPNYSPLHF; J: TRBJ1-6; size: .; D: .; V: TRBV6-2/TRBV6-3
DNA: TGTGCCAGCAGCTGGGGGGCGGGTCCGTACGAGCAGTACTTC; CDR3: CASSWGAGPYEQYF; J: TRBJ2-7; size: many; D: .; V: TRBV5-6
DNA: TGTGCCAGCACCCCTGTCGGGACTAGCGTCTACGAGCAGTACTTC; CDR3: CASTPVGTSVYEQYF; J: TRBJ2-7; size: .; D: TRBD2; V: TRBV28
DNA: TGTGCCAGCAGCCAGGGACAGGGCGGCGGCTACACCTTC; CDR3: CASSQGQGGGYTF; J: TRBJ1-2; size: .; D: TRBD1; V: TRBV3-1
DNA: TGCAGTGCTAGAGAGCCAAGTGCCTACGAGCAGTACTTC; CDR3: CSAREPSAYEQYF; J: TRBJ2-7; size: few; D: .; V: TRBV20-1
DNA: TGCGCCAGCAGCTCGACTTTAGGACAGGCTGAAGCTTTCTTT; CDR3: CASSSTLGQAEAFF; J: TRBJ1-1; size: many; D: TRBD1; V: TRBV5-1
DNA: TGCGCCAGCAGCCAAGCCCAAGAGACCCAGTACTTC; CDR3: CASSQAQETQYF; J: TRBJ2-5; size: many; D: .; V: TRBV4-1
DNA: TGTGCCATCAGTGAGGTGGGTAGCAACTACGAGCAGTACTTC; CDR3: CAISEVGSNYEQYF; J: TRBJ2-7; size: few; D: .; V: TRBV10-3
DNA: TGTGCCAGCAGTGACCAAACAGATACGCAGTATTTT; CDR3: CASSDQTDTQYF; J: TRBJ2-3; size: .; D: .; V: TRBV12-3/TRBV12-4
DNA: TGCGCCAGCAGCCAAGATGCGACTCCCCGAGGGAGGCAGTTCTTC; CDR3: CASSQDATPRGRQFF; J: TRBJ2-1; size: .; D: .; V: TRBV4-3
DNA: TGTGCCAGCAGCACAAGGGACAGAGCGTTCTCTGGGGCCAACGTCCTGACTTTC; CDR3: CASSTRDRAFSGANVLTF; J: TRBJ2-6; size: many; D: TRBD1; V: TRBV5-6
DNA: TGTGCCGGCTTACTAGACAGGTTCAGCACAGATACGCAGTATTTT; CDR3: CAGLLDRFSTDTQYF; J: TRBJ2-3; size: .; D: .; V: TRBV28
DNA: TGCAGCGCAAACGGACAGGCGTTCCCGCAAGAGACCCAGTACTTC; CDR3: CSANGQAFPQETQYF; J: TRBJ2-5; size: many; D: TRBD1; V: TRBV29-1
DNA: TGCAGCGTTGAGGGCAGTCAAGAGACCCAGTACTTC; CDR3: CSVEGSQETQYF; J: TRBJ2-5; size: many; D: .; V: TRBV29-1
DNA: TGCAGTGCTAGAGAACAGCTCTATGGCAACACCTTC; CDR3: CSAREQLYGNTF; J: TRBJ1-2; size: .; D: .; V: TRBV20-1
DNA: TGTGCTAGTGGTTTGACAGTCTCTGGAAACACCATATATTTT; CDR3: CASGLTVSGNTIYF; J: TRBJ1-3; size: many; D: .; V: TRBV12-5
DNA: TGTGCCAGCAGCTACGGGACCCTCCAAGAGACCCAGTACTTC; CDR3: CASSYGTLQETQYF; J: TRBJ2-5; size: many; D: .; V: TRBV7-9
DNA: TGTGCCAGTAGTACTTTACCGGGACCGGTGTACGAGCAGTACTTC; CDR3: CASSTLPGPVYEQYF; J: TRBJ2-7; size: .; D: .; V: TRBV19
DNA: TGTGCCAGTAGCAACGACGAAGGCAAAAACATTCAGTACTTC; CDR3: CASSNDEGKNIQYF; J: TRBJ2-4; size: many; D: .; V: TRBV19
DNA: TGCGCCAGCAGCCAAGATATACGAACGAACACCGGGGAGCTGTTTTTT; CDR3: CASSQDIRTNTGELFF; J: TRBJ2-2; size: .; D: .; V: TRBV4-3
DNA: TGTGCCAGCAGTGTAGACAGGGGGCTTTTGACTGAAGCTTTCTTT; CDR3: CASSVDRGLLTEAFF; J: TRBJ1-1; size: many; D: TRBD1; V: TRBV6-5
DNA: TGTGCCAGCAGCTTAGCGGACCCCGGCCTGAGCTCCTATAATTCACCCCTCCACTTT; CDR3: CASSLADPGLSSYNSPLHF; J: TRBJ1-6; size: .; D: .; V: TRBV7-2
DNA: TGTGCCAGCCGAGGAGGGACACAAGAGACCCAGTACTTC; CDR3: CASRGGTQETQYF; J: TRBJ2-5; size: many; D: .; V: TRBV12-3/TRBV12-4